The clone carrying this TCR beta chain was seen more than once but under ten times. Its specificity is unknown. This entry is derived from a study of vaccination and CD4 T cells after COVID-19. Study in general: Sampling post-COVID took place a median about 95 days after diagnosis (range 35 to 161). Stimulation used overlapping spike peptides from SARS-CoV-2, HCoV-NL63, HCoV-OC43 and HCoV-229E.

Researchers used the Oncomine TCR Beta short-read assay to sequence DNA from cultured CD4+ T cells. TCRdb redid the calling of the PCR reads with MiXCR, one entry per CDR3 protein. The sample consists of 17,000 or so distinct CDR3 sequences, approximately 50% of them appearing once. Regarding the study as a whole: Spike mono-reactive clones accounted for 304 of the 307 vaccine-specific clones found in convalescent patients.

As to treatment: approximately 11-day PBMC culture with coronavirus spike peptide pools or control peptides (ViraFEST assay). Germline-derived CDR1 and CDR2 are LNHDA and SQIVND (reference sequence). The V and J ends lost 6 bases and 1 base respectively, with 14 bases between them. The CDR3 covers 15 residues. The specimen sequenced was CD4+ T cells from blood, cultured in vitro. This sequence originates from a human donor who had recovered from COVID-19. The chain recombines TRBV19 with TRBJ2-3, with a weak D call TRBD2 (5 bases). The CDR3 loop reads CASRSGAAGTDTQYF. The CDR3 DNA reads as TGTGCCAGTAGGAGCGGAGCGGCTGGCACAGATACGCAGTATTTT.